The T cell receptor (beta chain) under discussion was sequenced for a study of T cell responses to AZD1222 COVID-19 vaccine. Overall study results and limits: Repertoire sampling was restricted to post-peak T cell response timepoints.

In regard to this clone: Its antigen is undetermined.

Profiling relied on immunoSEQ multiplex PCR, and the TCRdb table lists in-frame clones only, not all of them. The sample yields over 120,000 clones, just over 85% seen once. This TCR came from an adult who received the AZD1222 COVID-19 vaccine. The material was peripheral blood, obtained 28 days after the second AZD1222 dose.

The CDR3 loop reads CASSQEWASAGYTF. CDR3 coding DNA: TGTGCCAGCAGCCAAGAATGGGCCAGCGCGGGCTACACCTTC. V gene TRBV3-1 (or the pseudogene TRBV3-2) combines with J gene TRBJ1-2; D is uncertain. Deletions cut 0 bases from V and 8 bases from J, with 13 bases between. Looked up from germline, CDR1 is LGHDT and CDR2 is YNNKEL (reference sequence). This CDR3 spans 14 amino acids.